A selection of T cell receptor beta chains follows, all from one sample in a study of T cells in Graves' hyperthyroidism and ophthalmopathy. TCRdb re-analysed the multiplex PCR reads in MiXCR, keeping a single row per CDR3 protein. The sample consists of some 550,000 distinct CDR3 sequences, about 16% of them appearing once. Sequenced input: blood. Source of these receptors: a woman in her thirties or forties with Graves' ophthalmopathy. Each CDR3 is given with its conserved first and last residue. The D gene is left open where the match is weak. The size of a clone is reported for some rows only, either as once, few or many, or as a class for expanded clones.

D gene,J gene,V gene,clone size,CDR3 protein,CDR3 DNA
NA,TRBJ2-1,TRBV2,NA,CASRVGSVGYNEQFF,TGTGCCAGCAGGGTAGGGTCCGTGGGATACAATGAGCAGTTCTTC
TRBD1,TRBJ1-4,TRBV5-1,many,CASSVGRGREKLFF,TGCGCCAGCAGCGTTGGCAGGGGGCGAGAAAAACTGTTTTTT
NA,TRBJ2-3,TRBV5-1,NA,CASSLEAREGTQYF,TGCGCCAGCAGCTTGGAGGCCCGGGAAGGGACGCAGTATTTT
TRBD1,TRBJ2-1,TRBV28,many,CASNTGTDYNEQFF,TGTGCCAGCAATACCGGGACAGACTACAATGAGCAGTTCTTC
NA,TRBJ2-5,TRBV2,many,CASSEAAQGGTQETQYF,TGTGCCAGCAGTGAAGCCGCACAGGGCGGGACCCAAGAGACCCAGTACTTC
TRBD1,TRBJ1-2,TRBV2,many,CASRGTGSYGYTF,TGTGCCAGCAGGGGGACAGGAAGCTATGGCTACACCTTC
NA,TRBJ1-2,TRBV20-1,many,CSAPQDYNGYTF,TGCAGTGCTCCCCAGGACTACAATGGCTACACCTTC
NA,TRBJ2-7,TRBV6-1,many,CASSSPGGGRYYEQYF,TGTGCCAGCAGCTCACCCGGGGGCGGGCGGTACTACGAGCAGTACTTC
TRBD1,TRBJ2-7,TRBV27,many,CASSFGTANEQYF,TGTGCCAGCAGTTTTGGGACAGCAAACGAGCAGTACTTC
NA,TRBJ1-4,TRBV18,many,CASSPRPSEKLFF,TGTGCCAGCTCACCACGGCCGTCCGAAAAACTGTTTTTT
TRBD1,TRBJ2-5,TRBV12-3/TRBV12-4,many,CASSGGIPTGAQETQYF,TGTGCCAGCAGTGGAGGGATTCCGACAGGGGCCCAAGAGACCCAGTACTTC
NA,TRBJ2-2,TRBV4-1,few,CASSQAIGMGTLFF,TGCGCCAGCAGCCAAGCCATAGGAATGGGGACACTGTTTTTT
NA,TRBJ1-4,TRBV6-5,few,CASSYSSPGGSSEKLFF,TGTGCCAGCAGTTACTCGAGTCCCGGGGGTAGTTCTGAAAAACTGTTTTTT
NA,TRBJ1-2,TRBV10-3,many,CAISESQNYGYTF,TGTGCCATCAGTGAGTCGCAGAACTATGGCTACACCTTC
NA,TRBJ2-1,TRBV30,NA,CAWSPSPDLYNEQFF,TGTGCCTGGAGCCCGAGTCCGGACCTCTACAATGAGCAGTTCTTC
NA,TRBJ2-1,TRBV27,NA,CASSGLGAGSSYNEQFF,TGTGCCAGCAGCGGCCTCGGGGCGGGGAGCTCCTACAATGAGCAGTTCTTC
NA,TRBJ2-7,TRBV5-1,NA,CASSRGDSYERYF,TGCGCCAGCAGCCGAGGGGACTCCTACGAGCGGTACTTC
NA,TRBJ1-1,TRBV11-2,many,CASSLDGRGGTEAFF,TGTGCCAGCAGCTTAGATGGTCGGGGCGGCACTGAAGCTTTCTTT
TRBD1,TRBJ2-3,TRBV6-1,NA,CASSPPDRGRDTQYF,TGTGCCAGCAGTCCCCCGGACAGGGGGCGGGATACGCAGTATTTT
TRBD1,TRBJ2-2,TRBV3-1,few,CASSRQGSGELFF,TGTGCCAGCAGCCGACAGGGTTCCGGGGAGCTGTTTTTT
TRBD2,TRBJ2-2,TRBV19,NA,CASSITSGSPGELFF,TGTGCCAGTAGTATCACTAGCGGGAGTCCCGGGGAGCTGTTTTTT
NA,TRBJ1-3,TRBV6-4,NA,CASLTAYPVLGTGNTIYF,TGTGCCAGCCTCACCGCCTACCCGGTCCTAGGGACTGGAAACACCATATATTTT
NA,TRBJ2-3,TRBV5-1,NA,CASSSNPPGGHEGDTQYF,TGCGCCAGCAGCTCAAACCCCCCGGGGGGCCACGAAGGAGATACGCAGTATTTT
TRBD2,TRBJ2-3,TRBV6-1,many,CASSYTKASGSTDTQYF,TGTGCCAGCAGTTATACGAAGGCTAGCGGGAGCACCGATACGCAGTATTTT
NA,TRBJ1-3,TRBV12-3/TRBV12-4,few,CASNEGNTIYF,TGTGCCAGCAATGAGGGAAACACCATATATTTT
NA,TRBJ1-6,TRBV6-1,few,CASSPNQGSYNSPLHF,TGTGCCAGCAGTCCTAACCAGGGATCCTATAATTCACCCCTCCACTTT
TRBD1,TRBJ2-7,TRBV4-1,few,CASSEGQGTHYEQYF,TGCGCCAGCAGCGAGGGACAGGGGACCCACTACGAGCAGTACTTC